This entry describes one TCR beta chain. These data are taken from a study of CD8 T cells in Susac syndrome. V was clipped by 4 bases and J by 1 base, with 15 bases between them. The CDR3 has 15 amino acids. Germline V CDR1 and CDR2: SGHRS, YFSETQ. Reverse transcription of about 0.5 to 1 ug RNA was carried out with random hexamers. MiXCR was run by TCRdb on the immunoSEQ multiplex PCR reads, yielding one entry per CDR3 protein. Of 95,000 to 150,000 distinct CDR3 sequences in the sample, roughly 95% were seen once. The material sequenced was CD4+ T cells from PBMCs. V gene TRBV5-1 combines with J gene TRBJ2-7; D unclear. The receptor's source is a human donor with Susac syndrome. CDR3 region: CASSTGPKGSYEQYF. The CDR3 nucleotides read TGCGCCAGCAGCACTGGCCCGAAAGGGTCCTACGAGCAGTACTTC.